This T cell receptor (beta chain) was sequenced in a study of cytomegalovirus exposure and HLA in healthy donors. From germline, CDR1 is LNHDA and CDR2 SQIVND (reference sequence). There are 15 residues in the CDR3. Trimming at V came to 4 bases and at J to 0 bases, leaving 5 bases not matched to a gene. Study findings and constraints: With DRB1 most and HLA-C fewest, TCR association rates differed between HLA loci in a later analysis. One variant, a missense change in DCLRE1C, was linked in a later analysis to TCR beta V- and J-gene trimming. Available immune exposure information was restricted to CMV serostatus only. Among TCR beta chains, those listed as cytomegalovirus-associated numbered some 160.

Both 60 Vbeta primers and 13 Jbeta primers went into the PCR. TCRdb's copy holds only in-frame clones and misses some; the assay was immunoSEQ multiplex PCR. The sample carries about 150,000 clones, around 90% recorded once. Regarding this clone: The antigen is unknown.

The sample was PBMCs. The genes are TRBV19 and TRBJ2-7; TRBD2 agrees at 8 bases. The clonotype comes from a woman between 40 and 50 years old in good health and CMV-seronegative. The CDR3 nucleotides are TGTGCCAGTAGTAACGGGGGGGGCGTCTCCTACGAGCAGTACTTC. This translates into CASSNGGGVSYEQYF.